The 14 T cell receptor beta chains in this list originate from one sample, sequenced in a study of T cells in Graves' hyperthyroidism and ophthalmopathy. Authors of the study amplified TCR beta CDR3 regions from RNA transcripts. An initial round of RT-PCR targeting the TCR CDR3 relied on the HTBI primer set. A single record per CDR3 protein comes from TCRdb applying MiXCR to the multiplex PCR reads. The data show some 490,000 distinct CDR3 sequences, about 16% seen once. The sequencing sample was made of blood. These receptors were collected from a woman aged 25 to 39 with Graves' ophthalmopathy.

This clonotype has ten or more counts. The V and J genes are TRBV7-3 and TRBJ2-3, with a weak D call TRBD1 (5 bases). Trimming stripped 9 bases from V and 2 bases from J, with 15 bases between. The CDR3 contains 14 residues. Germline loops: CDR1 SGHTA, CDR2 FQGTGA. Here the CDR3 DNA reads TGTGCCAGTAGTTCGCAGGGAAACACAGATACGCAGTATTTT. Amino acids: CASSSQGNTDTQYF.

This clonotype was seen ten or more times. This chain joins TRBV7-2 and TRBJ2-3, with a weak D call TRBD2 (6 bases). The V and J ends lost 5 bases and 2 bases respectively, with 17 bases between them. This CDR3 has 16 amino acids. CDR1 and CDR2 from the germline V gene are SGHTA and FQGNSA. CDR3 DNA: TGTGCCAGCAGCCTTGAACTTAGCGGAGTCACAGATACGCAGTATTTT. Translated, it gives CASSLELSGVTDTQYF.

This clonotype was detected many times. The chain employs TRBV5-1 and TRBJ2-1; D could derive from TRBD1 or TRBD2 (5 bases each). V was shortened by 0 bases and J by 4 bases, with 17 bases between the two germline ends. CDR1 SGHRS and CDR2 YFSETQ come from the germline V gene. CDR3 length: 17 amino acids. For the CDR3, the DNA is TGCGCCAGCAGCTTGGCCCAGGGCCCGAGGGGTTACAATGAGCAGTTCTTC. It translates to CASSLAQGPRGYNEQFF.

This clonotype was counted ten times or more. The rearrangement links TRBV5-1 to TRBJ2-7; 10 bases match TRBD1. The V gene end was trimmed by 0 bases and the J gene end by 5 bases; junction bases not matched to a gene: 5. Germline values: CDR1 SGHRS, CDR2 YFSETQ. The CDR3 sequence is 15 residues long. The CDR3 spells CASSLASGTGDEQYF. Here the CDR3 DNA reads TGCGCCAGCAGCTTGGCGTCCGGGACAGGGGACGAGCAGTACTTC.

This chain uses TRBV28 with TRBJ2-2; TRBD1 aligns across 8 bases. The germline CDR1 and CDR2 sequences are MDHEN and SYDVKM. J was trimmed by 4 bases and V by 3 bases; bases with no gene match: 7. CDR3 length equals 16 residues. The CDR3 nucleotides read TGTGCCAGCAGTTTTGGGGCTGGACAGGGCACCGGGGAGCTGTTTTTT. Protein: CASSFGAGQGTGELFF. The full variable domain, its missing parts supplied by reference TRBV28 and TRBJ2-2, is DVKVTQSSRYLVKRTGEKVFLECVQDMDHENMFWYRQDPGLGLRLIYFSYDVKMKEKGDIPEGYSVSREKKERFSLILESASTNQTSMYLCASSFGAGQGTGELFFGEGSRLTVL.

This clonotype has ten or more counts. The chain uses TRBV20-1 and TRBJ2-7; 7 bases line up with TRBD1. The germline V gene has CDR1 DFQATT and CDR2 SNEGSKA (reference sequence). This CDR3 spans 13 amino acids. V lost 1 base and J lost 3; bases outside the gene matches: 3. CDR3 DNA: TGCAGTGCTAGAGTAGGGACAGACTACGAGCAGTACTTC. Its protein product is CSARVGTDYEQYF.

This chain links TRBV6-1 with TRBJ1-6, with D possibly matching TRBD1 (5 bases). The germline V gene encodes CDR1 MNHNS and CDR2 SASEGT. V was clipped by 5 bases and J by 0 bases, with 23 bases between them. The CDR3 runs to 20 residues. Here the CDR3 DNA reads TGTGCCAGCAGTCCGCAGGTCTGGGACGGGGATATCTCCTATAATTCACCCCTCCACTTT. Protein: CASSPQVWDGDISYNSPLHF.

This clonotype appeared a few times. The chain employs TRBV20-1 and TRBJ2-1; D is unclear. The CDR3 has 15 residues. Trimming shortened V by 3 bases and J by 7 bases, and 19 bases separated the two germline ends. The germline V gene has CDR1 DFQATT and CDR2 SNEGSKA (reference sequence). The CDR3 DNA reads TGCAGTGCTAGTGGTAGGGTACGTTCCGGGAATGAGCAGTTCTTC. This translates into CSASGRVRSGNEQFF.

The table lists this clonotype with many counts. The gene calls are TRBV6-2 or TRBV6-3 and TRBJ2-1, with 11 bases fitting TRBD2. There are 17 residues in the CDR3. V gave up 4 bases and J gave up 2 bases; unmatched junction bases: 7. Per germline, CDR1 MNHEY and CDR2 SVGEGT. CDR3 bases: TGTGCCAGCAGTTCCGCTATAGCGGGAGGGCCCTACAATGAGCAGTTCTTC. Amino acid sequence: CASSSAIAGGPYNEQFF.

The chain has TRBV6-1 and TRBJ1-2; D unresolved. Germline V gives CDR1 MNHNS, CDR2 SASEGT. Trimming shortened V by 8 bases and J by 4 bases, and 8 bases separated the two germline ends. This CDR3 spans 11 amino acids. CDR3 loop: CASVHGYGYTF. The CDR3 region has the DNA TGTGCCAGCGTGCACGGCTATGGCTACACCTTC.

A note on this clonotype: A much larger clone differs from this one at a single base, so this may be a read error. The V call is TRBV20-1, the J call TRBJ2-7; D possibly corresponds to TRBD1 (6 bases). Germline V gene lookup returns CDR1 DFQATT and CDR2 SNEGSKA (reference sequence). The CDR3 runs 12 residues. V gave up 3 bases and J gave up 7 bases, with 13 bases separating them. In DNA, the CDR3 is TGCAGTGCTAGGCCGGGACAATGGGAGCAGTACTTC. Its translation is CSARPGQWEQYF.

The gene calls are TRBV20-1 and TRBJ2-1; D not resolved. CDR1 is DFQATT and CDR2 is SNEGSKA in the germline V gene (reference sequence). The CDR3 contains 16 residues. Deletions cut 0 bases from V and 0 bases from J, with 12 bases between. The DNA of the CDR3 is TGCAGTGCTAGAGATGGGTTAGGAAGCTCCTACAATGAGCAGTTCTTC. Translating gives CSARDGLGSSYNEQFF.

This clonotype appeared many times. The V and J genes are TRBV20-1 and TRBJ2-5; tentatively, D is TRBD1 (5 bases). In germline, CDR1 is DFQATT, CDR2 SNEGSKA (reference sequence). This CDR3 is 14 amino acids long. The germline V and J ends were trimmed by 2 bases and 5 bases, with 15 bases remaining between them. This CDR3 reads CSARSSGLSETQYF. In DNA form, the CDR3 reads TGCAGTGCTAGATCCTCAGGGTTATCTGAGACCCAGTACTTC.

This clonotype was observed a few times. This chain uses TRBV27 with TRBJ1-4; D is perhaps TRBD1 (5 bases). The CDR3 is made up of 13 amino acids. Germline V gene data show CDR1 as MNHEY and CDR2 as SMNVEV (reference sequence). V was trimmed by 8 bases and J by 5 bases, leaving 12 bases between them. The CDR3 coding sequence is TGTGCCAGCGCCGACAGCCTAAATGAAAAACTGTTTTTT. Encoded protein: CASADSLNEKLFF.